Following are 9 T cell receptor beta chains from one sample sequenced in a study of blood T cell repertoires in COVID-19. The protocol was immunoSEQ multiplex PCR, while the TCRdb copy is restricted to in-frame clones and leaves out a portion. The table has roughly 260,000 clones, 87% seen once. The sequenced sample consisted of PBMCs or T cells enriched from blood (not recorded which). The origin of the receptors is a woman aged 25 to 39 with acute COVID-19.

This chain connects TRBV10-3 to TRBJ1-5, with unresolved D. The V gene's germline CDR1 is ENHRY and CDR2 SYGVKD. The V and J ends lost 3 bases and 0 bases respectively, with 6 bases between them. This CDR3 is 14 amino acids long. The CDR3 DNA sequence: TGTGCCATCAGTGACAGTAATAGCAATCAGCCCCAGCATTTT. It yields the protein CAISDSNSNQPQHF.

The V call is TRBV20-1, the J call TRBJ2-5; 10 bases line up with TRBD2. V lost 6 bases, J lost 7 bases, and 2 bases stayed unmatched. CDR1 and CDR2 from the germline V gene are DFQATT and SNEGSKA (reference sequence). This CDR3 contains 11 residues. The CDR3 region has the DNA TGCAGTGCAAGACTAGCGGGGACCCAGTACTTC. Encoded protein: CSARLAGTQYF.

The V gene is TRBV7-9, the J gene TRBJ1-2; 7 positions match TRBD1. The CDR3 sequence is 15 residues long. With V trimmed by 0 bases and J by 8 bases, 9 bases remained unmatched. Looked up from germline, CDR1 is SEHNR and CDR2 is FQNEAQ (reference sequence). The CDR3 sequence: CASSLATQGIGGYTF. The CDR3 bases are TGTGCCAGCAGCTTAGCCACACAGGGGATTGGCGGCTACACCTTC.

CDR3 coding DNA: TGCGCCAGCAGCCAAGAAGAGCGGGGCACTGAAAAACTGTTTTTT. As protein: CASSQEERGTEKLFF. The chain couples TRBV4-1 to TRBJ1-4; D may be TRBD1 (5 bases). The CDR3 extends over 15 amino acids. Germline assignment: CDR1 MGHRA and CDR2 YSYEKL. Trimming shortened V by 0 bases and J by 7 bases, and 12 bases separated the two germline ends.

The CDR3 DNA follows: TGTGCCAGCAGCGTAGGGTCAGCCCTCAGGGGCTACACCTTC. This encodes CASSVGSALRGYTF. The V call is TRBV9, the J call TRBJ1-2; unclear D gene. This CDR3 contains 14 residues. CDR1 is SGDLS, CDR2 YYNGEE, per germline. V lost 0 bases and J lost 8, with 14 bases in between. Based on the CDR3 plus reference TRBV9 and TRBJ1-2, the full variable domain is DSGVTQTPKHLITATGQRVTLRCSPRSGDLSVYWYQQSLDQGLQFLIQYYNGEERAKGNILERFSAQQFPDLHSELNLSSLELGDSALYFCASSVGSALRGYTFGSGTRLTVV.

V usage is TRBV6-5 and J usage is TRBJ1-3; D is ambiguous. Trimming pared 4 bases from V and 0 bases from J, leaving 10 bases between. This CDR3 spans 15 amino acids. Germline V gene sequence: CDR1 MNHEY, CDR2 SVGAGI. The CDR3, as DNA: TGTGCCAGCAGTTCCGCCGGGAGCTCTGGAAACACCATATATTTT. Its protein is CASSSAGSSGNTIYF.

The genes are TRBV18 and TRBJ1-4; TRBD1 is a possible D gene (5 bases). CDR3 size: 17 residues. With 2 bases removed from V and 0 bases from J, the gap between germline ends came to 13 bases. Germline lookup yields CDR1 KGHSH and CDR2 LQKENI. The CDR3 is CASSPRGGPATNEKLFF. Here the CDR3 DNA reads TGTGCCAGCTCACCAAGGGGAGGCCCTGCAACTAATGAAAAACTGTTTTTT.

The chain links TRBV3-1 (or the pseudogene TRBV3-2) to TRBJ2-7; 10 nucleotides line up with TRBD1. This CDR3 comprises 14 residues. The V gene's germline CDR1 is LGHDT and CDR2 YNNKEL (reference sequence). V shed 0 bases, J shed 5 bases, and the junction held 1 base outside the gene matches. DNA of the CDR3: TGTGCCAGCAGCCAAGATGGGACAGGGGACGAGCAGTACTTC. This codes for CASSQDGTGDEQYF.

This clone was seen once. The chain uses TRBV3-1 (or the pseudogene TRBV3-2) and TRBJ1-5, with 9 bases matching TRBD1. CDR1 and CDR2 (germline): LGHDT, YNNKEL (reference sequence). The CDR3 consists of 17 residues. J lost 4 bases, V lost 4 bases, and 11 bases had no gene match. The CDR3 nucleotides are TGTGCCAGCAGCCGAGGAACAGGGGGCGCATTTAATCAGCCCCAGCATTTT. Residues: CASSRGTGGAFNQPQHF.